This T cell receptor beta chain was profiled in a study of OX40 agonist ivuxolimab in advanced cancers. Study-wide context: The diagnoses of dose-escalation patients were hepatocellular carcinoma, melanoma, renal cell or head and neck cancer. Therapy given before enrollment (anti-PD-1, anti-PD-L1 or anti-CTLA-4) was allowed, and around 41% had some.

This CDR3 spans 14 amino acids. The germline V and J ends were trimmed by 3 bases and 1 base, with 11 bases remaining between them. CDR1 is SQVTM and CDR2 is ANQGSEA in the germline V gene. Study-wide points: Relative to CD4+ cells, CD8+ T cells on average had more expanded clones. Low clonal expansion, among the lowest seen, marked partial responders at 0.1-3.0 mg/kg.

Turning to this clone: Its antigen remains unknown.

The data were produced by immunoSEQ multiplex PCR, yet TCRdb's version contains in-frame clones alone and is incomplete. The sample lists tens of thousands of clones, approximately 80% occurring once. The origin of this receptor is an adult with an advanced solid tumor such as melanoma, head and neck, liver or kidney cancer. Sequences were derived from CD4+ or CD8+ T cells sorted from blood, sampled in a trial of the OX40 agonist ivuxolimab. V and J are TRBV29-1 and TRBJ2-3, with D possibly TRBD2 on 5 matching bases. CDR3 DNA sequence: TGCAGCGTTGATCGGGGTGGGGGCACAGATACGCAGTATTTT. This translates into CSVDRGGGTDTQYF.